This T cell receptor beta chain was recovered during a study of identical twins. Broader study findings: Invariant MAIT and iNKT cells may have partly biased zero-insertion analyses. Memory repertoires showed no such pattern, whereas abundant cord blood beta clonotypes carried fewer insertions. The study found weaker excess twin sharing in beta out-of-frame sequences.

CDR1 and CDR2 from the germline V gene are MGHRA and YSYEKL. V lost 5 bases and J lost 5, with 13 bases in between. CDR3 length equals 13 residues. Among all donors, each was a healthy Caucasian. This clonotype has a handful of counts. The antigen is not known. TCRdb re-called the 5' RACE reads with MiXCR, one entry per CDR3 protein. The sample lists around 1.7 million distinct CDR3 sequences, about 30% seen once, with around 0.25% in the top ten. Material for sequencing was cord blood. The origin of this receptor is a newborn girl in good health. The V and J genes are TRBV4-1 and TRBJ2-7; D perhaps matches TRBD1 (5 bases). The CDR3 region has the DNA TGCGCCAGCAGCGTAATAGGGGCCCACGAGCAGTACTTC. Protein product: CASSVIGAHEQYF.